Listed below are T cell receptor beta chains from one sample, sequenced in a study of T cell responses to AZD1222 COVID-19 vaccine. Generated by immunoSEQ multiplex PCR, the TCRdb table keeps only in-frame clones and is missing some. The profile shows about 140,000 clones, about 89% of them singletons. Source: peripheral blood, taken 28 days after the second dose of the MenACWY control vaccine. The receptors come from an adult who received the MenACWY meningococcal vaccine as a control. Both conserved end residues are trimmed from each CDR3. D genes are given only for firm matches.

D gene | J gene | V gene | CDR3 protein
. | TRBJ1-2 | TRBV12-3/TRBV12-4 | ASSSTGVYGYT
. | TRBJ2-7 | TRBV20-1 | IGHSYEQY
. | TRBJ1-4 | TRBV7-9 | ASRSRESFGNEKLF
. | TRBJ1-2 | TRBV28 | ASSLSQGLSYGYT
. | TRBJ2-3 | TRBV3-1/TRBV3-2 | ASSQEFRQGGTDTQY
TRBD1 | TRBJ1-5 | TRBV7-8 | ASSLGRGPGQPQH
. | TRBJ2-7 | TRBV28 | ASSYRPGRRTYEQY
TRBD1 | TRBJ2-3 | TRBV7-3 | ASSSPRGQGASTDTQY
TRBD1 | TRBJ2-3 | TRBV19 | ASSPGQGTDTQY
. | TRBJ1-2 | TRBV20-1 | SGVGSTGYT
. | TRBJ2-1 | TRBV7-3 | ASSLMGLGGEQF
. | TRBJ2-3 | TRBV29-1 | SVPKPGQTSTDTQY
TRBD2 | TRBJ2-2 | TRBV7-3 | ASSESGSRVGTGELF
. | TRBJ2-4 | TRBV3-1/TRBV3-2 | ASSFENIQY
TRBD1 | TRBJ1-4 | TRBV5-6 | ASSLSTGGGRTNEKLF
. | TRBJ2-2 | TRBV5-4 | ASSVNRGGGAGELF
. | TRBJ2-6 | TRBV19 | ASSMVIPRLSSGANVLT
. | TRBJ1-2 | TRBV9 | ASSDPGVGYT
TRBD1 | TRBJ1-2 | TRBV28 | ASRETGNYGYT
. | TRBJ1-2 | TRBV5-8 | ASNPGGVYGYT
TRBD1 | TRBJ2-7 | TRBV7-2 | ASSFIQGVGYEQY
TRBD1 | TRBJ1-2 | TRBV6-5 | ASSSPGQLYGYT
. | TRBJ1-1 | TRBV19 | ASSLGLEAF
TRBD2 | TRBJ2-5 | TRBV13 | ASSSPGGLKTQY
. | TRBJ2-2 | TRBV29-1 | SVEVSGVRGELF
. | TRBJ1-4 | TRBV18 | ASSLLGSEKLF
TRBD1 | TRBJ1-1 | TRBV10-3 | AISALQGAGTEAF
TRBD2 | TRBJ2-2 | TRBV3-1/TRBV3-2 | ASSQGGGLNTGELF
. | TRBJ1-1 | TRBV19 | ASSRQGGNMAEAF
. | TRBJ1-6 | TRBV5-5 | ASSLAADIPYNSPLH
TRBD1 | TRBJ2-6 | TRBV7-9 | ASSIPPGQGSGGANVLT
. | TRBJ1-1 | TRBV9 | ASSVVGAVNTEAF
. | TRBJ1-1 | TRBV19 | ASSIGLGTEAF
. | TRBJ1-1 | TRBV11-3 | ASSLDGGNTEAF
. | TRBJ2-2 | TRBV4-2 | ASSQGTITGELF
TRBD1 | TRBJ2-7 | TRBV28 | ASSPDRGTLDEQY
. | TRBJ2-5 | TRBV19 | ASSVRDGETQY
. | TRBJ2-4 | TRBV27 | ASSSTPRTGRENIQY
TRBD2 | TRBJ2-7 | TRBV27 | ASSAFRGLAGGEQY
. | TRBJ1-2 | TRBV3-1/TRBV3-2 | ASSPGGFGYT
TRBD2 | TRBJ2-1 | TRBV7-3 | ASSLNSLAVHNEQF
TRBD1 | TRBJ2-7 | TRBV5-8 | ASSFRDSDLSTQQY
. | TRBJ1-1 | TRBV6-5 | ASSYRTDGEAF
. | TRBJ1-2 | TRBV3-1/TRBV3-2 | ASSLKGDYGYT
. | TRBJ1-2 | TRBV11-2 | ASSSRLLNYGYT
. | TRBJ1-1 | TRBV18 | ASSPPAGMNTEAF
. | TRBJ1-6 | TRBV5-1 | ASSLASGTNSPLH